This T cell receptor beta chain was sequenced in a study of blood T cell repertoires in COVID-19. As for the study in general: Donors in the United States, Italy and Spain gave samples during acute or convalescent COVID-19. The cDNA or gDNA used as material had been derived from T cells, B-cell-depleted T cells, or PBMCs.

V was trimmed by 4 bases and J by 0 bases, leaving 6 bases between them. The CDR3 runs to 13 residues. Per the germline V gene, CDR1 is LGHDT and CDR2 is YNNKEL (reference sequence). How the authors handled the data: Amplification of reference gene primers provided the estimated nucleated cell counts. Produced via immunoSEQ multiplex PCR; TCRdb's table is partial and in-frame only. The V and J calls and clone size are taken from that table; D and trimming were inferred from the DNA. This repertoire shows approximately 110,000 clones, over 70% found once; its top ten account for 0.8% to 1%. This clone was found once.

The sample taken for sequencing was peripheral blood. The receptor was derived from a woman in her 70s with acute or convalescent COVID-19. V is TRBV3-1 (or the pseudogene TRBV3-2) and J is TRBJ2-5; D call uncertain. The chain's CDR3 is CASSREYQETQYF. CDR3 nucleotide sequence: TGTGCCAGCAGCCGCGAGTACCAAGAGACCCAGTACTTC.